The 21 T cell receptor beta chains below were found in one sample sequenced in a study of blood T cell repertoires in COVID-19. Assay: immunoSEQ multiplex PCR; the TCRdb copy retains only in-frame clones and omits some. Altogether 55,000 to 80,000 clones are present, approximately 91% being singletons, with the ten largest covering around 1.5%. The sequenced material came from peripheral blood. The origin of the receptors is a human donor in a cohort sampled during active COVID-19.

The gene calls are TRBV12-5 and TRBJ2-2; D call uncertain. Deletions cut 3 bases from V and 0 bases from J, with 5 bases between. CDR1 and CDR2 (germline): LGHNT, FRNRAP. This CDR3 region has 14 residues. The chain's CDR3 is CASGLSANTGELFF. CDR3 nucleotide sequence: TGTGCTAGTGGTTTATCCGCGAACACCGGGGAGCTGTTTTTT.

V and J are TRBV5-6 and TRBJ1-3; D gene uncertain. V lost 1 base and J lost 0, with 8 bases in between. Germline V lookup: CDR1 SGHDT, CDR2 YYEEEE. The CDR3 spans 15 residues. CDR3 DNA sequence: TGTGCCAGCAGCTTGCGGGTGATCTCTGGAAACACCATATATTTT. It codes for CASSLRVISGNTIYF.

The chain carries TRBV6-2 or TRBV6-3 and TRBJ2-3; possible D gene TRBD2, 6 bases. Trimming pared 3 bases from V and 10 bases from J, leaving 17 bases between. CDR1 and CDR2 (germline): MNHEY, SVGEGT. This CDR3 region has 14 residues. CDR3 protein: CASSYGPTSVAQYF. Here the CDR3 DNA reads TGTGCCAGCAGTTATGGCCCGACTAGTGTGGCGCAGTATTTT.

V and J are TRBV10-2 and TRBJ2-5, with a possible D match to TRBD2 (6 bases). CDR3 length: 13 residues. The germline CDR1 and CDR2 sequences are WSHSY and SAAADI. The ends were cut back, 6 bases at V and 3 bases at J, with 11 bases in the middle. This CDR3 reads CASRGTLKETQYF. The CDR3 DNA is TGCGCCAGCAGAGGGACTCTAAAAGAGACCCAGTACTTC.

The chain has TRBV28 and TRBJ1-6, with D possibly matching TRBD1 (5 bases). V dropped 7 bases and J dropped 9 bases, with 16 bases sitting between them. This CDR3 has 14 residues. Germline assignment: CDR1 MDHEN and CDR2 SYDVKM. The CDR3 bases are TGTGCCAGCACCCTCTGGCAGGGCGTTTCACCCCTCCACTTT. Protein: CASTLWQGVSPLHF.

In nucleotides, the CDR3 is TGTGCCAGCAGTCTAATCCGGACAGGGGCGGGCCTCTACGAGCAGTACTTC. Protein sequence: CASSLIRTGAGLYEQYF. The V call is TRBV27, the J call TRBJ2-7, with 9 bases aligning to TRBD1. This CDR3 region has 17 residues. V dropped 5 bases and J dropped 3; count of bases not matched to a gene: 14. CDR1 MNHEY and CDR2 SMNVEV come from the germline V gene (reference sequence).

This clone was observed once. In DNA, the CDR3 is TGTGCCAGCAGGGTAGCGGGAGGGGCCTACGAGCAGTACTTC. The encoded protein is CASRVAGGAYEQYF. The chain couples TRBV7-2 to TRBJ2-7, with 11 bases that match TRBD2. J was trimmed by 2 bases and V by 6 bases; bases with no gene match: 3. The CDR3 covers 14 residues. The germline CDR1 and CDR2 sequences are SGHTA and FQGNSA.

This clone has a single count. V and J are TRBV14 and TRBJ2-3, with TRBD2 as a possible D gene (6 bases). Germline assignment: CDR1 SGHDN and CDR2 FVKESK. The CDR3 length is 13 residues. Trimming removed 3 bases at V and 11 bases at J, with 15 bases between. CDR3 sequence: CASSQPPGGGQYF. Written as DNA, the CDR3 is TGTGCCAGCAGCCAGCCTCCTGGGGGAGGGCAGTATTTT.

The chain is built from TRBV11-3 and TRBJ2-3; 10 nucleotides agree with TRBD2. The junction had 6 bases not matched to a gene; V was cut back by 4 bases and J by 2 bases. The CDR3 consists of 16 residues. Germline V CDR1 and CDR2: SGHNT, YENEEA. The CDR3 spells CASSSPTSGLTDTQYF. CDR3 nucleotides: TGTGCCAGCAGCTCACCGACTAGCGGGCTCACAGATACGCAGTATTTT.

The chain couples TRBV6-6 to TRBJ2-1; 7 bases fit TRBD2. There are 16 residues in the CDR3. The J segment lost 1 base and the V segment lost 6 bases, leaving 9 bases of the junction unmatched. Germline V gives CDR1 MNHNY, CDR2 SVGAGI (reference sequence). The CDR3 DNA reads TGTGCCAGCAGCGGAGGGGCGGGAGCGTCCTACAATGAGCAGTTCTTC. It specifies CASSGGAGASYNEQFF.

This rearrangement joins TRBV29-1 to TRBJ2-7, with 10 positions matching TRBD2. CDR3 length: 15 residues. The V gene end was trimmed by 0 bases and the J gene end by 2 bases; junction bases not matched to a gene: 4. CDR1 and CDR2 from the germline V gene are SQVTM and ANQGSEA. The CDR3 DNA follows: TGCAGCGTTGAAGATCCACTAGCGGGAACCTACGAGCAGTACTTC. Protein sequence: CSVEDPLAGTYEQYF.

The chain links TRBV7-9 to TRBJ1-2, with D tentatively TRBD1 (6 bases). The germline V and J ends were trimmed by 5 bases and 8 bases, with 15 bases remaining between them. The CDR3 runs to 13 residues. Germline loops: CDR1 SEHNR, CDR2 FQNEAQ (reference sequence). CDR3 amino acids: CASSPDSALGYTF. In DNA, the CDR3 is TGTGCCAGCAGCCCGGACAGTGCCCTGGGCTACACCTTC.

This chain links TRBV2 with TRBJ2-2, with a possible D match to TRBD2 (6 bases). Germline values: CDR1 SNHLY, CDR2 FYNNEI. The CDR3 length is 17 residues. Trimming took off 4 bases at V and 0 bases at J, with 15 bases between the two ends. The CDR3 coding sequence is TGTGCCAGCAGTGGCCTCTTAGCGGACCCGAACACCGGGGAGCTGTTTTTT. The encoded protein is CASSGLLADPNTGELFF.

The genes are TRBV4-1 and TRBJ2-5; 9 nucleotides align to TRBD1. The J segment lost 9 bases and the V segment lost 3 bases, leaving 17 bases of the junction unmatched. Germline V CDR1 and CDR2: MGHRA, YSYEKL. CDR3 length equals 17 residues. CDR3 loop: CASSQDNTGTGSRAQYF. The CDR3 bases are TGCGCCAGCAGCCAGGACAACACCGGGACAGGGTCTAGGGCCCAGTACTTC.

This chain uses TRBV3-1 (or the pseudogene TRBV3-2) with TRBJ2-3, with D maybe TRBD2 (6 bases). V gave up 3 bases and J gave up 0 bases, with 13 bases separating them. The CDR3 extends over 16 amino acids. Germline V gene lookup returns CDR1 LGHDT and CDR2 YNNKEL (reference sequence). The CDR3 DNA is TGTGCCAGCAGCCATCTGGCGGGGTCTAGCACAGATACGCAGTATTTT. The encoded protein is CASSHLAGSSTDTQYF.

This clone has a single count. V gene TRBV7-3 combines with J gene TRBJ2-2, with D maybe TRBD2 (6 bases). This CDR3 spans 15 amino acids. V was cut by 7 bases and J by 5 bases, with 17 bases left in between. Germline assignment: CDR1 SGHTA and CDR2 FQGTGA. CDR3 protein: CASTKSRERTGELFF. DNA of the CDR3: TGTGCCAGCACCAAATCACGGGAGAGGACCGGGGAGCTGTTTTTT.

The chain recombines TRBV5-1 with TRBJ2-5; perhaps TRBD2 as D (5 bases). V lost 1 base and J 3 bases, leaving 13 bases between the germline ends. The CDR3 covers 15 residues. Germline CDR1 and CDR2: SGHRS and YFSETQ. Written as DNA, the CDR3 is TGCGCCAGCAGCTTGAGGCAGTCGGAGGAAGAGACCCAGTACTTC. Translated: CASSLRQSEEETQYF.

The chain combines TRBV7-9 with TRBJ2-5; 8 bases map to TRBD2. Per germline, CDR1 SEHNR and CDR2 FQNEAQ (reference sequence). The CDR3 length is 16 residues. The V segment lost 1 base and the J segment 0 bases; nucleotides outside the gene matches: 4. The CDR3 here is CASSLELAGHQETQYF. In DNA form, the CDR3 reads TGTGCCAGCAGCTTAGAGTTAGCGGGGCACCAAGAGACCCAGTACTTC.

The chain is built from TRBV28 and TRBJ1-1, with D possibly TRBD1 on 5 matching bases. CDR3 size: 13 residues. The V gene lost 4 bases and the J gene lost 4 bases, with 10 bases spanning the gap. Germline loops: CDR1 MDHEN, CDR2 SYDVKM. CDR3 sequence reads: CASSSRVLTEAFF. The CDR3 nucleotides read TGTGCCAGCAGTTCCAGGGTTCTCACTGAAGCTTTCTTT.

This clone was seen just once. V is TRBV5-6 and J is TRBJ2-5, with D possibly matching TRBD2 (5 bases). V lost 6 bases and J lost 1, with 10 bases in between. Looked up from germline, CDR1 is SGHDT and CDR2 is YYEEEE. The CDR3 is made up of 13 amino acids. The CDR3 sequence: CASKSGIQETQYF. The CDR3 nucleotides are TGTGCCAGCAAATCCGGGATCCAAGAGACCCAGTACTTC.

CDR3 nucleotides: TGCGCCAGCAGCCGTTTTGGGACTAGCGGGACCGAAGAGACCCAGTACTTC. This sequence encodes CASSRFGTSGTEETQYF. The chain combines TRBV4-1 with TRBJ2-5, with TRBD2 matching 13 bases. The germline gives CDR1 MGHRA, CDR2 YSYEKL. The CDR3 runs to 17 residues. Trimming cost V 4 bases and J 3 bases; bases outside gene matches: 8.